This T cell receptor (beta chain) was observed in a study of blood T cell repertoires in COVID-19. Overall study: Sources were T cells, B-cell-depleted T cells, or PBMCs; the material itself was cDNA or gDNA.

Assay used: immunoSEQ multiplex PCR; TCRdb lists only in-frame clones, some missing. This sample has 95,000 to 150,000 clones, with about 78% found just once. V gave up 5 bases and J gave up 4 bases; unmatched junction bases: 7. This CDR3 comprises 15 residues. Germline CDR1 is MGHDK and CDR2 is SYGVNS. The J gene is TRBJ1-5, the V gene TRBV25-1, with 8 positions matching TRBD1. The sequenced sample consisted of peripheral blood. The TCR comes from a man in his sixties or seventies with acute or convalescent COVID-19. The CDR3 DNA follows: TGTGCCAGCAGTCCCACAGGGGGGGGGAATCAGCCCCAGCATTTT. As protein: CASSPTGGGNQPQHF.